The present T cell receptor (beta chain) was sequenced within a study of blood T cell repertoires in COVID-19 (TCRdb year 2020). At the level of the whole study: The collaborator samples originated in the United States, Italy and Spain and spanned the acute and convalescent phases of COVID-19. The prospective study material was composed of cDNA or gDNA derived from T cells, B-cell-depleted T cells, or PBMCs. Subjects who had been exposed to COVID-19, were actively infected with it, or had recovered from it provided the deeply sampled blood TCRbeta repertoires that made up the dataset. The repertoires were released in a freely available public database intended as a resource for research on the immune response to SARS-CoV-2. Samples were obtained from the ongoing ImmuneRACE study (first 160 participants) and from about 1,300 subjects provided by 6 global collaborators. The sample metadata nearly always contained a de-identified subject ID, COVID-19 status, age in years and sex. HLA class I and class II types, where available, came from metadata supplied by the sample provider rather than from assay-based typing. What the authors observed across the whole study: The amount of clinical and demographic metadata varied by source and participant and was provided uncurated.

To note about this clone: Its specific antigen is unknown. No base-level quality is on record; no much larger clone is a single base apart.

The immunoSEQ Assay, a bias-controlled multiplex PCR, was used to amplify TCRbeta CDR3 regions from genomic DNA. The original pipeline was this. The number of nucleated cells in each sample was estimated from the amplification of reference gene primers within the assay. Sequence reads were collapsed and filtered to measure the absolute abundance of every unique TCRbeta CDR3 rearrangement. For each sample, productive Simpson clonality was calculated as the square root of Simpson's diversity index across productive rearrangements. TCRdb holds this immuneACCESS table with in-frame rearrangements only. Some clones are missing; in checked studies, unresolved V genes explain under half, and the rest has no known cause. V, J and clone size were drawn from that table, and D and trimming were deduced from the DNA. The sample table shows approximately 250,000 clones, and roughly 88% are seen once. Of the sample, approximately 2.3% falls within the top ten clones.

Reading from cysteine to phenylalanine, the CDR3 counts 15 amino acids. The DNA shown is the 45-base CDR3, in frame from base 1. The germline ends are 17 bases apart after V is trimmed by 4 bases and J by 5 bases. Looking up the germline V gene yields CDR1 WSHSY and CDR2 SAAADI. In the prospective study, participants were about 18 to 89 years old, resided in about two dozen geographic areas of the United States, and were enrolled through a virtual design. To assign participants to cohorts, the prospective study relied on clinical history that participants themselves reported in a screening survey and a study questionnaire. Mobile phlebotomists in the prospective study collected whole blood, serum and a nasopharyngeal or oropharyngeal swab from every participant. Additional blood draws and questionnaires over a 2-month period could optionally be provided by prospective study participants. Before DNA extraction, prospective study blood samples were shipped either frozen or at room temperature.

The sample was PBMCs or T cells enriched from blood (not recorded which). The receptor was derived from a woman between 35 and 50 years old with acute COVID-19. This chain is built from TRBV10-2 and TRBJ1-1; a tentative D call is TRBD1 (6 bases match). The CDR3 reads as follows: CASSGLDRLNTEAFF. The DNA sequence is as follows: TGCGCCAGCAGTGGCTTGGACAGATTAAATACTGAAGCTTTCTTT.